This passage covers 9 T cell receptor beta chains from one sample sequenced in a study of shared clonotypes between healthy human individuals. Method: immunoSEQ multiplex PCR; TCRdb's copy keeps in-frame clones and lacks some. The data hold roughly 2 million clones, with over 85% observed a single time. Sequenced input: naive CD4+ T cells sorted from blood. Subset of the sample: CD45RA+ positively selected. These receptors came from a man aged 18 to 35 in good health.

CDR3 coding DNA: TGTGCCAGCAGCTTAGATCTCTGGGTAGCGGGAAGCACAGATACGCAGTATTTT. Amino acids: CASSLDLWVAGSTDTQYF. J is TRBJ2-3 and V is TRBV11-2, with 8 bases that match TRBD2. The germline V gene has CDR1 SGHAT and CDR2 FQNNGV. The junction had 8 bases not matched to a gene; V was cut back by 0 bases and J by 0 bases. This CDR3 spans 18 amino acids.

This clone was observed a single time. This chain joins TRBV2 and TRBJ2-3; 9 positions match TRBD1. J gave up 5 bases and V 4 bases, and 4 bases lay outside the gene matches. Germline loops: CDR1 SNHLY, CDR2 FYNNEI. The CDR3 loop spans 14 amino acids. This CDR3 reads CASSAGTGRDTQYF. CDR3 bases: TGTGCCAGCAGTGCCGGGACAGGGAGAGATACGCAGTATTTT. The full variable domain, rest sourced from reference TRBV2 and TRBJ2-3, is EPEVTQTPSHQVTQMGQEVILRCVPISNHLYFYWYRQILGQKVEFLVSFYNNEISEKSEIFDDQFSVERPDGSNFTLKIRSTKLEDSAMYFCASSAGTGRDTQYFGPGTRLTVL.

The V gene is TRBV7-8, the J gene TRBJ1-4, with TRBD1 as a possible D gene (5 bases). V lost 4 bases and J 4 bases, leaving 10 bases between the germline ends. The CDR3 runs 14 residues. Germline values: CDR1 SGHVS, CDR2 FQNEAQ. CDR3 in DNA: TGTGCCAGCAGCTCTCAGGGAATTAATGAAAAACTGTTTTTT. Protein product: CASSSQGINEKLFF.

Points on this clone: Other DNA variants within this sample encode the same CDR3. The V call is TRBV6-6, the J call TRBJ2-4, with no clear D. Trimming stripped 3 bases from V and 0 bases from J, with 6 bases between. Germline assignment: CDR1 MNHNY and CDR2 SVGAGI (reference sequence). The CDR3 contains 14 residues. The CDR3 region is CASSYSLAKNIQYF. The CDR3 DNA sequence: TGTGCCAGCAGTTATTCGCTAGCCAAAAACATTCAGTACTTC.

This chain uses TRBV5-4 with TRBJ2-7; the D gene is possibly TRBD2 (7 bases). Trimming removed 0 bases at V and 2 bases at J, with 18 bases between. Germline assignment: CDR1 SGHNT and CDR2 YYREEE (reference sequence). The CDR3 loop spans 17 amino acids. This chain's CDR3 is CASSLDPRRGPTYEQYF. The CDR3 region has the DNA TGTGCCAGCAGCTTGGACCCACGGCGGGGGCCGACCTACGAGCAGTACTTC.

This chain connects TRBV6-6 to TRBJ2-7, with TRBD2 matching over 13 bases. J gave up 6 bases and V 6 bases, and 8 bases lay outside the gene matches. The CDR3 runs to 15 residues. CDR1 and CDR2 (germline): MNHNY, SVGAGI (reference sequence). As DNA, the CDR3 is TGTGCCAGCAGAGCTCCCGGACTAGCGGGAGTCGAGCAGTACTTC. Translation: CASRAPGLAGVEQYF.

This rearrangement joins TRBV30 to TRBJ2-6, with 11 bases matching TRBD1. This CDR3 is built from 19 residues. The germline CDR1 and CDR2 sequences are GTSNPN and SVGIG (reference sequence). The V segment lost 0 bases and the J segment 0 bases; nucleotides outside the gene matches: 7. Written as DNA, the CDR3 is TGTGCCTGGAGTGTATCCTGGACAGGGGGCCTCTCTGGGGCCAACGTCCTGACTTTC. This codes for CAWSVSWTGGLSGANVLTF.

On this clone itself: Different DNA sequences within this sample yield the same CDR3. This sequence joins TRBV10-3 and TRBJ2-5; D uncertain. V was pared by 3 bases and J by 2 bases, with 7 bases between. The germline CDR1 and CDR2 sequences are ENHRY and SYGVKD. This CDR3 spans 13 amino acids. The CDR3: CAISEREQETQYF. In nucleotides, the CDR3 is TGTGCCATCAGTGAAAGGGAACAAGAGACCCAGTACTTC.

The rearrangement joins TRBV4-2 to TRBJ1-2; D is unclear. V was trimmed by 0 bases and J by 4 bases, leaving 3 bases between them. The CDR3 runs to 12 residues. The germline V gene encodes CDR1 LGHNA and CDR2 YNFKEQ. For the CDR3, the DNA is TGTGCCAGCAGCCAAGATGTCTATGGCTACACCTTC. It is translated as CASSQDVYGYTF.